These T cell receptor beta chains were read from a single sample in a study of cytomegalovirus exposure and HLA in healthy donors. The assay was immunoSEQ multiplex PCR, and TCRdb's table has in-frame clones only and misses some. Its listing shows around 200,000 clones. Sequencing was done on a sample of PBMCs. The source of these receptors is a girl aged 2-10 years in good health and CMV-seropositive. Each CDR3 is given with its conserved first and last residue. A D gene is named only where the DNA matches it firmly.

J | D | V | CDR3 | DNA
TRBJ2-5 | TRBD1 | TRBV27 | CASSLPGTGGQETQYF | TGTGCCAGCAGTCTACCAGGGACAGGGGGCCAAGAGACCCAGTACTTC
TRBJ2-2 | - | TRBV6-5 | CASRSGLVNTGELFF | TGTGCCAGCAGGTCGGGACTGGTAAACACCGGGGAGCTGTTTTTT
TRBJ2-1 | TRBD2 | TRBV29-1 | CSSKLAGLYNEQFF | TGCAGCTCCAAACTAGCGGGACTTTACAATGAGCAGTTCTTC
TRBJ2-1 | - | TRBV7-2 | CASRWSGWPYNEQFF | TGTGCCAGCAGATGGAGCGGGTGGCCCTACAATGAGCAGTTCTTC
TRBJ2-7 | TRBD1 | TRBV27 | CASSSPRNRDRGYEQYF | TGTGCCAGCAGTTCCCCCCGTAACCGGGACAGGGGCTACGAGCAGTACTTC
TRBJ2-1 | - | TRBV4-2 | CASSLGGVDNEQFF | TGTGCCAGCAGCCTGGGGGGAGTCGACAATGAGCAGTTCTTC
TRBJ2-5 | TRBD2 | TRBV7-7 | CASSLAGLAGGGETQYF | TGTGCTAGCAGCCTCGCTGGCCTAGCGGGAGGCGGAGAGACCCAGTACTTC
TRBJ1-2 | - | TRBV11-2 | CASSPVRRSDNYGYTF | TGTGCCAGCAGCCCCGTGAGGAGGTCCGACAACTATGGCTACACCTTC
TRBJ2-2 | - | TRBV28 | CASRAQQATGELFF | TGTGCCAGCAGGGCTCAACAGGCCACCGGGGAGCTGTTTTTT
TRBJ1-5 | - | TRBV7-2 | CASTLGGGQPQHF | TGTGCCAGCACCTTAGGTGGGGGCCAGCCCCAGCATTTT
TRBJ2-1 | TRBD2 | TRBV19 | CASSIDLRRENVDNEQFF | TGTGCCAGTAGTATAGACTTGAGGCGGGAGAATGTAGACAATGAGCAGTTCTTC
TRBJ1-1 | - | TRBV5-4 | CASSRQSNTEAFF | TGTGCCAGCAGTAGACAGTCCAACACTGAAGCTTTCTTT
TRBJ2-7 | - | TRBV11-3 | CASSRGSIAHEQYF | TGTGCCAGCTCCCGAGGTAGCATCGCACACGAGCAGTACTTC
TRBJ2-5 | TRBD1 | TRBV5-1 | CASSTGQAGQETQYF | TGCGCCAGCAGCACTGGACAGGCAGGCCAAGAGACCCAGTACTTC
TRBJ1-4 | - | TRBV18 | CASSLNRSGEKLFF | TGTGCCAGCTCACTCAACCGGAGCGGGGAAAAACTGTTTTTT
TRBJ2-7 | - | TRBV28 | CASSFRGGEQYF | TGTGCCAGCAGTTTCAGGGGCGGCGAGCAGTACTTC